Sequencing of this T cell receptor (beta chain) was carried out in a study of CD8 T cells in ankylosing spondylitis. The study's findings and limits: Ankylosing spondylitis blood seemed to carry a telltale TCR beta motif made of roughly 8 highly homologous variants.

The V end lost 0 bases, the J end lost 8 bases, and 21 bases lay between the germline ends. Germline loops: CDR1 DFQATT, CDR2 SNEGSKA (reference sequence). The CDR3 loop spans 16 amino acids. Researchers built TCR beta libraries using quantitative 5'-RACE with molecular barcodes. Using its own MiXCR run on the 5' RACE reads, TCRdb lists one record per CDR3 protein. This table has 150,000 to 200,000 distinct CDR3 sequences, roughly 10% appearing once. This clonotype was seen at least ten times. The antigen is not known. This chain links TRBV20-1 with TRBJ2-3, with D maybe TRBD1 (6 bases). The sequencing input was blood, either unsorted or a sorted T cell fraction (not recorded which). This sequence was found in a male donor with ankylosing spondylitis or in good health (not recorded which). The CDR3 DNA is TGCAGTGCTAGAGATCAGACAGGTGGGGCATTCGGTACGCAGTATTTT. It is translated as CSARDQTGGAFGTQYF.